One TCR beta chain is described in this entry. This entry is derived from a study of blood T cell repertoires in COVID-19. The assay was immunoSEQ multiplex PCR, and TCRdb's table has in-frame clones only and misses some. Counted here are about 210,000 clones, 82% occurring once; the ten biggest clones make up around 12%. The CDR3 is made up of 13 amino acids. The germline V gene has CDR1 KGHDR and CDR2 SFDVKD. Trimming cost V 2 bases and J 5 bases, with 7 bases left between them. The sequence was collected from a woman between 35 and 50 years old with acute or convalescent COVID-19. Sequencing was performed on peripheral blood. The rearrangement links TRBV24-1 to TRBJ2-3; D is possibly TRBD2 (6 bases). CDR3: CATSDSGEDTQYF. In nucleotides, the CDR3 is TGTGCCACCAGTGATTCGGGAGAAGATACGCAGTATTTT.